This record concerns one TCR beta chain sequence. This clone was picked up a small number of times. The antigen this receptor binds is unknown. With a mouse as the source, gene names and germline sequences are drawn from the mouse. The CDR3 end falls 4 residues outside the read, so it is completed with the germline J gene. The record originates from a study of CD8+ T cells in alopecia areata (dated by TCRdb to between 2018 and 2020). Broadly, across the study: Skin from C3H/HeJ donors with spontaneous alopecia (about 6-13 months old) was grafted onto female C3H/HeJ recipients that were roughly 6-11 weeks old. To study T cell clonal expansion in alopecia areata, the researchers applied high-throughput TCRbeta sequencing to both the C3H/HeJ mouse model and human patients. On the human side, TCRbeta sequencing was run on scalp tissue and on sorted CD4+ and CD8+ peripheral blood T cells from healthy controls and from alopecia areata patients with either patchy or totalis/universalis disease. Scalp clonality was compared across normal scalp (n=4), patchy alopecia areata scalp (n=8), and alopecia totalis/universalis scalp (n=8). RNA was obtained with the PAXgene miRNA kit for fixed scalp, the miRNeasy kit for PBMCs, and the RNeasy kit for mouse skin. immunoSEQ multiplex PCR using 35 Vbeta forward primers and 13 Jbeta reverse primers was used to amplify TCRbeta CDR3 regions. The study at large found these results: Compared with normal scalp, lesional scalp had higher clonality and more expanded CD8+ clones, particularly in alopecia totalis/universalis, a pattern that suggests antigenic drive. TCR sequences shared between patients were less clear than in mice, possibly partly because of HLA diversity in the patient population. Scalp TCR repertoire analysis is complicated because resident alphabeta T cells in normal human skin are also sequenced, whereas mouse skin is dominated by gammadelta T cells.

Cells from pooled mouse cutaneous lymph nodes were stained for CD4, CD8alpha, NKG2D, NKG2ACE and other markers and then sorted on a BD Influx. The V end gives up 0 bases and the J end 2 bases, leaving 3 bases in the junction not matched to a gene. There are 15 amino acids in the CDR3, from cysteine to phenylalanine inclusive. The CDR3 was read in part: 33 bases, with the frame set at base 1. Sequences NNHDY (CDR1) and SYVADS (CDR2) are obtained from the germline V gene. Receptors were amplified or captured by the immunoSEQ multiplex PCR assay. To provide template for TCR sequencing, every sample had RNA extracted and reverse transcribed into cDNA. First-strand cDNA was synthesized with SuperScript III using a 2:1 mix of oligo-dT and random hexamers. A synthetic immune receptor repertoire was used to measure amplification bias, and any remaining bias was corrected computationally. Sequencing of the libraries was done on Illumina HiSeq with 60 bp reads that cover the CDR3, reading from J toward V. As for how the authors treated the data: Raw reads were preprocessed to remove errors, and CDR3 was defined according to IMGT conventions as the region from the conserved cysteine to phenylalanine. Clonality was computed as 1 minus the Shannon entropy, with the entropy normalized by log2 of the number of productive unique TCRs. Whether scalp clones were CD4 or CD8 was inferred by matching scalp TCRbeta sequences against CD4 and CD8 repertoires sorted from blood. In TCRdb, the immuneACCESS table is reduced to in-frame sequences with V and J assigned. These tables do not hold every clone; where another copy was compared, an unresolved V gene accounts for under half, and the others remain unexplained. The V and J calls and the clone size are those of that table, but D and trimming were determined from the DNA. The table gives around 300,000 clones for this sample, with none occurring only once. Of the sample, about 1.2% is held by the ten largest clones.

The clonotype was recovered from a C3H/HeJ mouse with alopecia areata. The strain in question carries the MHC haplotype H2-k. What was sequenced was CD4+ T cells sorted from a lymph node. The V gene is TRBV13-3 and the J gene is TRBJ2-3, with 7 middle bases fitting TRBD2. The CDR3 DNA, read in part, is TGTGCCAGCAGTGATGCTGGGGGTGTTGCAGAA. It specifies CASSDAGGVAE. The entire CDR3 protein reads CASSDAGGVAETLYF.